This T cell receptor beta chain was captured by sequencing in a study of cytomegalovirus exposure and HLA in healthy donors. Primers: 60 Vbeta forward and 13 Jbeta reverse. TCRdb's copy holds only in-frame clones and misses some; the assay was immunoSEQ multiplex PCR. The sample consists of some 130,000 clones, roughly 80% of them appearing once. This clone has just one count. Its specificity is unknown. The study's findings and limits: Looking again later, the authors saw that most CMV-associated TCR beta chains seemed HLA-restricted.

This CDR3 is 14 amino acids long. V shed 4 bases, J shed 9 bases, and the junction held 2 bases outside the gene matches. Germline V CDR1 and CDR2: LNHDA, SQIVND (reference sequence). The chain couples TRBV19 to TRBJ2-1; 14 bases line up with TRBD2. The clonotype comes from a woman aged 50 to 60 in good health and CMV-seropositive. Sequencing input: PBMCs. Here the CDR3 DNA reads TGTGCCAGTAGTACCGGGACTAGCGGGGGTGAGCAGTTCTTC. It encodes CASSTGTSGGEQFF. Combining the CDR3 with reference TRBV19 and TRBJ2-1 gives the whole variable domain DGGITQSPKYLFRKEGQNVTLSCEQNLNHDAMYWYRQDPGQGLRLIYYSQIVNDFQKGDIAEGYSVSREKKESFPLTVTSAQKNPTAFYLCASSTGTSGGEQFFGPGTRLTVL.